Listed here is a single T cell receptor beta chain. What it binds is not known. Sequenced with the Oncomine TCR Beta short-read assay was DNA taken from cultured CD4+ T cells. One entry per CDR3 protein results from TCRdb running MiXCR on the PCR reads. The data contain 10,000 to 15,000 distinct CDR3 sequences, 36% of them singletons. Treatment meaning: approximately 9-day PBMC culture with coronavirus spike peptide pools or control peptides (ViraFEST assay). Peptide pool stimulation in ViraFEST expanded antigen-specific T cells, whose TCRs were then sequenced. The data stem from a study of vaccination and CD4 T cells after COVID-19. Turning to the study itself: Sampling that followed vaccination took place a median about 71 days after dose two, within a range of 14 to 241. Whole-study results and caveats: For SARS-CoV-2-reactive clonotypes, the median went from around 20 to 38, a nonsignificant increase. Spike mono-reactive status applied to 304 of 307 vaccine-specific clones in convalescent patients.

CDR1 and CDR2 (germline): DFQATT, SNEGSKA (reference sequence). Germline trimming cut 0 bases from V and 0 bases from J; bases unmatched to any gene: 6. The CDR3 has 17 amino acids. Sequencing used cultured CD4+ T cells from blood. This clonotype originated in a human donor with COVID-19. This chain joins TRBV20-1 and TRBJ2-3; 10 bases align to TRBD2. Here the CDR3 reads CSARDPNSGGSTDTQYF. The CDR3 DNA reads TGCAGTGCTAGAGATCCTAATAGCGGGGGGAGCACAGATACGCAGTATTTT.